The 30 T cell receptor beta chains below all came from one sample that was sequenced in a study of vaccination effects on CD4 cells after COVID-19. Subsequent to 10 days of culture, CD4+ T cells were isolated. Antigens of these TCRs are unknown. Repertoires were generated with immunoSEQ multiplex PCR, while TCRdb's copy carries only in-frame clones and drops some. This table has tens of thousands of clones, more than 60% appearing once. Source: CD4+ T cells from PBMCs cultured without peptide, taken before COVID-19 vaccination. The receptors originated from a human donor who had a prior SARS-CoV-2 infection.

In this sample, this clone turned up once. The rearrangement joins TRBV28 to TRBJ2-1, with TRBD2 identical over 8 bases. The CDR3 consists of 16 residues. The J segment lost 8 bases and the V segment lost 1 base, leaving 10 bases of the junction unmatched. The germline V gene has CDR1 MDHEN and CDR2 SYDVKM. The CDR3 reads CASSLLSEAGGDEQFF. CDR3 in DNA: TGTGCCAGCAGTTTATTAAGTGAGGCGGGGGGCGATGAGCAGTTCTTC.

A few counts support this clone. This rearrangement joins TRBV5-1 to TRBJ1-2; D unresolved. The CDR3 runs to 13 residues. From germline, CDR1 is SGHRS and CDR2 YFSETQ. Trimming removed 3 bases at V and 2 bases at J, with 8 bases between. CDR3 amino acids: CASSSGANYGYTF. CDR3 DNA sequence: TGCGCCAGCAGCTCCGGAGCAAACTATGGCTACACCTTC. Together with reference TRBV5-1 and TRBJ1-2, the CDR3 gives the full variable domain: KAGVTQTPRYLIKTRGQQVTLSCSPISGHRSVSWYQQTPGQGLQFLFEYFSETQRNKGNFPGRFSGRQFSNSRSEMNVSTLELGDSALYLCASSSGANYGYTFGSGTRLTVV.

V and J are TRBV6-2 or TRBV6-3 and TRBJ2-7; tentative D call: TRBD1 (5 bases). V lost 5 bases, J lost 6 bases, and 20 bases lay in between. Germline CDR1 is MNHEY and CDR2 is SVGEGT. This CDR3 contains 15 residues. The CDR3 region is CASSTSRGHDSEQYF. CDR3 nucleotide sequence: TGTGCCAGCAGTACCTCAAGGGGCCACGACTCCGAGCAGTACTTC.

The chain uses TRBV7-9 and TRBJ2-3, with 7 positions matching TRBD1. Trimming took 5 bases from V and 13 from J; bases not matched to a gene: 9. The CDR3 has 12 residues. The germline V gene has CDR1 SEHNR and CDR2 FQNEAQ (reference sequence). The CDR3 nucleotides are TGTGCCAGCAGCGTTTTACAGGGGTGTGAGTATTTT. Encoded protein: CASSVLQGCEYF.

CDR3 coding DNA: TGTGCCAGCAGTTTATCGGGGCCGGGAGGGGAAGGAGGCCTGAATGGCTACACCTTC. It is translated as CASSLSGPGGEGGLNGYTF. The V gene is TRBV27, the J gene TRBJ1-2; D is possibly TRBD1 (5 bases). Germline V gives CDR1 MNHEY, CDR2 SMNVEV (reference sequence). Trimming took off 0 bases at V and 6 bases at J, with 26 bases between the two ends. There are 19 residues in the CDR3.

The V and J genes are TRBV5-4 and TRBJ2-3; no reliable D call. This CDR3 has 14 residues. Germline assignment: CDR1 SGHNT and CDR2 YYREEE (reference sequence). Trimming stripped 3 bases from V and 2 bases from J, with 10 bases between. CDR3 nucleotides: TGTGCCAGCAGCTCCCGGGCCTCCACAGATACGCAGTATTTT. This translates into CASSSRASTDTQYF. The whole variable domain, remainder taken from reference TRBV5-4 and TRBJ2-3, is ETGVTQSPTHLIKTRGQQVTLRCSSQSGHNTVSWYQQALGQGPQFIFQYYREEENGRGNFPPRFSGLQFPNYSSELNVNALELDDSALYLCASSSRASTDTQYFGPGTRLTVL.

The chain employs TRBV2 and TRBJ1-5; no firm D call. Trimming stripped 3 bases from V and 7 bases from J, with 16 bases between. CDR3 length equals 15 residues. CDR1 and CDR2 from the germline V gene are SNHLY and FYNNEI. The CDR3 DNA follows: TGTGCCAGCAGTGACCAAGGACGGCGCGGCCAGCCCCAGCATTTT. This codes for CASSDQGRRGQPQHF.

This clone has just one count. The chain combines TRBV30 with TRBJ1-2; D unresolved. Trimming removed 0 bases at V and 4 bases at J, with 21 bases between. This CDR3 spans 17 amino acids. Germline CDR1 is GTSNPN and CDR2 is SVGIG (reference sequence). The DNA for the CDR3 is TGTGCCTGGAGTGTACGACGGGTCACCTCTTTACGCTATGGCTACACCTTC. Protein sequence: CAWSVRRVTSLRYGYTF. Complete variable domain (other parts from reference TRBV30 and TRBJ1-2): SQTIHQWPATLVQPVGSPLSLECTVEGTSNPNLYWYRQAAGRGLQLLFYSVGIGQISSEVPQNLSASRPQDRQFILSSKKLLLSDSGFYLCAWSVRRVTSLRYGYTFGSGTRLTVV.

The chain uses TRBV6-6 and TRBJ2-1, with 7 bases identical to TRBD2. The junction had 4 bases not matched to a gene; V was cut back by 5 bases and J by 0 bases. The CDR3 totals 15 residues. CDR1 is MNHNY, CDR2 SVGAGI, per germline (reference sequence). CDR3 amino acids: CASSLADSSYNEQFF. CDR3 bases: TGTGCCAGCAGTCTAGCGGATAGCTCCTACAATGAGCAGTTCTTC.

V usage is TRBV12-5 and J usage is TRBJ2-5; D is uncertain. Germline CDR1 LGHNT, CDR2 FRNRAP. The germline V and J ends were trimmed by 3 bases and 4 bases, with 3 bases remaining between them. This CDR3 region has 11 residues. In DNA form, the CDR3 reads TGTGCTAGTGGTTTACGAGAGACCCAGTACTTC. It specifies CASGLRETQYF.

V usage is TRBV6-5 and J usage is TRBJ2-1; D might be TRBD2 (6 bases). The CDR3 is made up of 14 amino acids. In germline, CDR1 is MNHEY, CDR2 SVGAGI. V gave up 7 bases and J gave up 4 bases, with 14 bases separating them. CDR3 in amino acids: CASTRDLPYNEQFF. The CDR3 DNA follows: TGTGCCAGCACCCGGGACTTACCATACAATGAGCAGTTCTTC.

This chain links TRBV5-1 with TRBJ1-3; D gene unclear. Germline V gene lookup returns CDR1 SGHRS and CDR2 YFSETQ. The CDR3 is 15 residues long. Trimming shortened V by 0 bases and J by 0 bases, and 7 bases separated the two germline ends. CDR3 DNA: TGCGCCAGCAGCTTGGATCCGGGCTCTGGAAACACCATATATTTT. It encodes CASSLDPGSGNTIYF.

The V and J genes are TRBV7-2 and TRBJ1-1; tentatively, D is TRBD1 (5 bases). This CDR3 has 15 amino acids. V was trimmed by 1 base and J by 1 base, leaving 10 bases between them. Germline V gene lookup returns CDR1 SGHTA and CDR2 FQGNSA. CDR3 protein: CASSLEAGRNTEAFF. The CDR3 nucleotides read TGTGCCAGCAGCTTAGAGGCAGGGAGGAACACTGAAGCTTTCTTT.

This rearrangement joins TRBV11-3 to TRBJ1-1; D may be TRBD1 (5 bases). Per the germline V gene, CDR1 is SGHNT and CDR2 is YENEEA. Trimming shortened V by 5 bases and J by 0 bases, and 16 bases separated the two germline ends. This CDR3 region has 16 residues. The CDR3 reads CASSPRSGGMNTEAFF. CDR3 coding DNA: TGTGCCAGCAGCCCTCGTAGCGGGGGTATGAACACTGAAGCTTTCTTT.

V and J are TRBV7-3 and TRBJ2-1, with a tentative D call TRBD2 (5 bases). The CDR3 loop spans 17 amino acids. The germline CDR1 and CDR2 sequences are SGHTA and FQGTGA. Between the trimmed V and J ends, which lost 0 bases and 0 bases, there was a span of 12 bases. CDR3: CASSLTGSESSYNEQFF. Written as DNA, the CDR3 is TGTGCCAGCAGCTTAACGGGTAGCGAGAGCTCCTACAATGAGCAGTTCTTC.

CDR3 loop: CASSPMAGRSTGVRETQYF. The DNA for the CDR3 is TGTGCCAGCAGCCCCATGGCGGGACGCAGCACCGGGGTCCGAGAGACCCAGTACTTC. The chain has TRBV11-3 and TRBJ2-5; D might be TRBD2 (6 bases). The CDR3 is made up of 19 amino acids. Per germline, CDR1 SGHNT and CDR2 YENEEA. Trimming took 5 bases from V and 4 from J, leaving 29 bases between them.

The chain is built from TRBV7-2 and TRBJ2-3; TRBD2 might be the D (5 bases). The V and J ends lost 9 bases and 2 bases respectively, with 15 bases between them. This CDR3 contains 14 residues. Germline CDR1 is SGHTA and CDR2 is FQGNSA. This CDR3 is CASNGPGITDTQYF. CDR3 DNA sequence: TGTGCCAGTAATGGACCCGGGATCACAGATACGCAGTATTTT.

The J gene is TRBJ2-4, the V gene TRBV5-6, with 7 bases that match TRBD2. In germline, CDR1 is SGHDT, CDR2 YYEEEE. This CDR3 region has 14 residues. J gave up 6 bases and V 4 bases, and 7 bases lay outside the gene matches. The CDR3 is CASSPRSGGNIQYF. CDR3 coding DNA: TGTGCCAGCAGCCCCCGATCGGGGGGAAACATTCAGTACTTC.

V gene TRBV7-9 combines with J gene TRBJ2-5; 8 positions match TRBD2. V was clipped by 6 bases and J by 2 bases; unmatched bases: 2. The germline V gene encodes CDR1 SEHNR and CDR2 FQNEAQ (reference sequence). The CDR3 contains 13 residues. The CDR3 DNA is TGTGCCAGCAGTATAGCGGGGCAAGAGACCCAGTACTTC. Its protein product is CASSIAGQETQYF.

V is TRBV4-2 and J is TRBJ2-3; TRBD2 matches 11 bases. CDR1 and CDR2 (germline): LGHNA, YNFKEQ. Trimming cost V 1 base and J 4 bases; bases outside gene matches: 4. The CDR3 contains 16 residues. CDR3 sequence (DNA): TGTGCCAGCAGCCAAGGGGGGACTAGCGGTTCAGATACGCAGTATTTT. Translated, it gives CASSQGGTSGSDTQYF.

This sequence joins TRBV4-1 and TRBJ1-4, with D unclear. The CDR3 totals 14 residues. V was trimmed by 0 bases and J by 14 bases, leaving 16 bases between them. Germline V CDR1 and CDR2: MGHRA, YSYEKL. In DNA form, the CDR3 reads TGCGCCAGCAGCCAAGATATAACGGGAAGGACTCTGTTTTTT. Translated, it gives CASSQDITGRTLFF.

This clone was recorded a few times. This chain links TRBV19 with TRBJ1-5, with TRBD1 identical over 10 bases. Trimming took 3 bases from V and 4 from J; bases not matched to a gene: 15. In germline, CDR1 is LNHDA, CDR2 SQIVND (reference sequence). The length of the CDR3 is 19 residues. CDR3 in DNA: TGTGCCAGTAGTATTCGCCGGGACAGGGGATTTCAGGGTAATCAGCCCCAGCATTTT. As protein: CASSIRRDRGFQGNQPQHF.

The chain couples TRBV24-1 to TRBJ2-7; perhaps D is TRBD1 or TRBD2 (5 bases each). This CDR3 has 15 residues. Germline V lookup: CDR1 KGHDR, CDR2 SFDVKD. Trimming removed 4 bases from V and 12 bases from J, with 24 bases in between. The DNA for the CDR3 is TGTGCCACCAGTGAAAGTTCCCGGGGCGAGGCTAGCCTGTACTTC. Protein: CATSESSRGEASLYF.

The chain employs TRBV7-9 and TRBJ2-1, with 9 bases matching TRBD1. V lost 3 bases to trimming and J lost 4 bases; unmatched junction nucleotides: 4. This CDR3 is 15 amino acids long. Per the germline V gene, CDR1 is SEHNR and CDR2 is FQNEAQ (reference sequence). The DNA of the CDR3 is TGTGCCAGCAGCTTCTCCGGGACAGGGTACAATGAGCAGTTCTTC. Encoded protein: CASSFSGTGYNEQFF.

The sample holds one count of this clone. J is TRBJ1-5 and V is TRBV4-3; D is unclear. CDR3 size: 15 residues. V was cut by 0 bases and J by 2 bases, with 8 bases left in between. Germline V gene data show CDR1 as LGHNA and CDR2 as YSLEER. The CDR3 loop reads CASSQDPGGNQPQHF. CDR3 DNA sequence: TGCGCCAGCAGCCAAGATCCCGGGGGCAATCAGCCCCAGCATTTT.

The chain couples TRBV10-3 to TRBJ2-1, with a tentative D call TRBD2 (6 bases). V was pared by 6 bases and J by 8 bases, with 26 bases between. The CDR3 contains 17 residues. The germline V gene encodes CDR1 ENHRY and CDR2 SYGVKD. The CDR3 coding sequence is TGTGCCATCAGCCCGCAGGAGGTGCGGGGTGGAAGGGATGAGCAGTTCTTC. As protein: CAISPQEVRGGRDEQFF.

This clone was observed a few times. The chain is built from TRBV6-6 and TRBJ1-5; no clear D. V was clipped by 4 bases and J by 0 bases, with 13 bases between them. CDR3 size: 16 residues. Germline CDR1 and CDR2: MNHNY and SVGAGI (reference sequence). The CDR3 reads CASSFRPGNSNQPQHF. Here the CDR3 DNA reads TGTGCCAGCAGTTTCCGCCCCGGGAATAGCAATCAGCCCCAGCATTTT.

The chain uses TRBV9 and TRBJ1-4; 7 positions match TRBD1. With 2 bases clipped from V and 3 bases from J, the junction kept 1 base outside the gene matches. Germline values: CDR1 SGDLS, CDR2 YYNGEE. This CDR3 is built from 14 residues. The CDR3 nucleotides read TGTGCCAGCAGCGTGGGGACAGCTAATGAAAAACTGTTTTTT. This sequence encodes CASSVGTANEKLFF.

This chain joins TRBV28 and TRBJ1-1; D unresolved. The germline CDR1 and CDR2 sequences are MDHEN and SYDVKM. The CDR3 loop spans 14 amino acids. V was clipped by 5 bases and J by 5 bases, with 15 bases between them. The CDR3 here is CASSAPGWGTEAFF. The CDR3 DNA sequence: TGTGCCAGCAGTGCGCCGGGCTGGGGAACTGAAGCTTTCTTT.

This chain joins TRBV11-2 and TRBJ2-7, with D perhaps matching TRBD2 (5 bases). Germline V gives CDR1 SGHAT, CDR2 FQNNGV. Trimming removed 0 bases at V and 9 bases at J, with 15 bases between. The CDR3 runs to 14 residues. The CDR3 DNA reads TGTGCCAGCAGCTTAGACGGGGAAGGAGAAGTGCAGTACTTC. Translated: CASSLDGEGEVQYF.